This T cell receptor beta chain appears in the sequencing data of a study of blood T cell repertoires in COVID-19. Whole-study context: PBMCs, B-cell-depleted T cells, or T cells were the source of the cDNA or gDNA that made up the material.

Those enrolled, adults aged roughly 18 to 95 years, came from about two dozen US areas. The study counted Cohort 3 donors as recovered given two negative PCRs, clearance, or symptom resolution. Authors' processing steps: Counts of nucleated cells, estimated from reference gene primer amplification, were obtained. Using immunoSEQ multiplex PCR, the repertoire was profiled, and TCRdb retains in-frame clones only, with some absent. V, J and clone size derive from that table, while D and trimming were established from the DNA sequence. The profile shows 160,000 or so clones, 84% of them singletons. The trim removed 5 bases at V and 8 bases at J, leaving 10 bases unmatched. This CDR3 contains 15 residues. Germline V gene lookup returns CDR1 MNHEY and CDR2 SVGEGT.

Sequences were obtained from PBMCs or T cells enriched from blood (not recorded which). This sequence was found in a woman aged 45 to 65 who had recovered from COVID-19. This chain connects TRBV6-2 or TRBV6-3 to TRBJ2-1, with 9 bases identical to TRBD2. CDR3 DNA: TGTGCCAGCAGTACCCCGGGACTAGCAAGGTATGAGCAGTTCTTC. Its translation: CASSTPGLARYEQFF.